The 20 T cell receptor beta chains listed next were all sequenced from one sample in a study of cytomegalovirus exposure and HLA in healthy donors. This PCR relied on a set of 60 Vbeta primers and 13 Jbeta primers. Assay used: immunoSEQ multiplex PCR; TCRdb lists only in-frame clones, some missing. The listing records around 80,000 clones. The sequencing input was PBMCs. Source of these receptors: a boy aged 5-17 years in good health and CMV-seronegative.

This chain uses TRBV6-1 with TRBJ1-6; TRBD1 is a possible D gene (5 bases). V shed 2 bases and J shed 7 bases, with 12 bases lying between them. Germline V CDR1 and CDR2: MNHNS, SASEGT. The CDR3 is made up of 15 amino acids. CDR3 bases: TGTGCCAGCAGTGAACAGGGCCTATTAAATTCACCCCTCCACTTT. It translates to CASSEQGLLNSPLHF.

The chain carries TRBV6-1 and TRBJ1-2; D gene unclear. V was cut by 0 bases and J by 2 bases, with 13 bases left in between. The CDR3 consists of 16 residues. Germline assignment: CDR1 MNHNS and CDR2 SASEGT. CDR3 nucleotides: TGTGCCAGCAGTGAAGCCTCCGCGGGGTTAAACTATGGCTACACCTTC. Translation gives CASSEASAGLNYGYTF.

CDR3 sequence reads: CASSPIQGAQYF. The CDR3 bases are TGTGCCAGCTCACCAATCCAAGGGGCCCAGTACTTC. This chain links TRBV18 with TRBJ2-5; a weak D match, TRBD1 (5 bases). The CDR3 spans 12 residues. Germline lookup yields CDR1 KGHSH and CDR2 LQKENI. Trimming pared 2 bases from V and 9 bases from J, leaving 10 bases between.

The chain combines TRBV5-6 with TRBJ1-2, with TRBD1 identical over 8 bases. Germline trimming cut 4 bases from V and 1 base from J; bases unmatched to any gene: 3. The germline V gene has CDR1 SGHDT and CDR2 YYEEEE. The CDR3 is made up of 14 amino acids. The DNA for the CDR3 is TGTGCCAGCAGCACCGACAGGGGTAACTATGGCTACACCTTC. It translates to CASSTDRGNYGYTF.

This chain uses TRBV4-1 with TRBJ1-2; TRBD1 aligns across 8 bases. V dropped 1 base and J dropped 8; count of bases not matched to a gene: 12. Germline V gene data show CDR1 as MGHRA and CDR2 as YSYEKL. This CDR3 contains 16 residues. DNA of the CDR3: TGCGCCAGCAGCCAAGCTGCCCGACAGGGGAGGGGCGGCTACACCTTC. It is translated as CASSQAARQGRGGYTF.

The V and J genes are TRBV5-4 and TRBJ1-2; weak D call: TRBD1 (6 bases). Trimming removed 4 bases from V and 4 bases from J, with 11 bases in between. Germline V gene lookup returns CDR1 SGHNT and CDR2 YYREEE (reference sequence). The CDR3 contains 13 residues. CDR3: CASSPGGPYGYTF. The CDR3 nucleotides read TGTGCCAGCAGCCCGGGGGGGCCCTATGGCTACACCTTC.

This sequence joins TRBV19 and TRBJ2-7; TRBD2 matches 7 bases. Germline V gene lookup returns CDR1 LNHDA and CDR2 SQIVND (reference sequence). The CDR3 runs 15 residues. Trimming cost V 0 bases and J 4 bases; bases outside gene matches: 6. The CDR3 nucleotides are TGTGCCAGTAGTATAGAAGGGCGGGAGTCGTACGAGCAGTACTTC. Its protein product is CASSIEGRESYEQYF.

The rearrangement joins TRBV19 to TRBJ2-3; D gene uncertain. Germline lookup yields CDR1 LNHDA and CDR2 SQIVND (reference sequence). The germline V and J ends were trimmed by 3 bases and 2 bases, with 15 bases remaining between them. This CDR3 is built from 16 residues. The CDR3 bases are TGTGCCAGTAGTATGCTTGTAACACCAAACACAGATACGCAGTATTTT. Amino acid sequence: CASSMLVTPNTDTQYF.

J is TRBJ1-2 and V is TRBV6-5; TRBD1 agrees at 9 bases. The CDR3 sequence is 13 residues long. CDR1 and CDR2 (germline): MNHEY, SVGAGI. J gave up 8 bases and V 0 bases, and 1 base lay outside the gene matches. The CDR3 protein is CASSYSTGGGYTF. In nucleotides, the CDR3 is TGTGCCAGCAGTTACTCCACAGGGGGCGGCTACACCTTC.

The chain employs TRBV5-4 and TRBJ1-1; D perhaps matches TRBD1 (5 bases). This CDR3 is 13 amino acids long. Trimming took 4 bases from V and 4 from J, leaving 11 bases between them. Per germline, CDR1 SGHNT and CDR2 YYREEE (reference sequence). The CDR3 spells CASSRTSSTEAFF. In DNA form, the CDR3 reads TGTGCCAGCAGCCGGACATCGAGCACTGAAGCTTTCTTT.

The chain has TRBV7-9 and TRBJ1-1; D is unresolved. CDR1 and CDR2 (germline): SEHNR, FQNEAQ (reference sequence). This CDR3 has 14 residues. V lost 1 base and J 0 bases, leaving 6 bases between the germline ends. The CDR3 sequence: CASSLGHLNTEAFF. The CDR3 region has the DNA TGTGCCAGCAGCTTAGGACATTTGAACACTGAAGCTTTCTTT.

J is TRBJ1-1 and V is TRBV7-3; D perhaps matches TRBD1 (5 bases). Germline lookup yields CDR1 SGHTA and CDR2 FQGTGA. The CDR3 has 15 residues. Trimming pared 3 bases from V and 5 bases from J, leaving 16 bases between. The CDR3 reads CASSLDDSGLTEAFF. CDR3 sequence (DNA): TGTGCCAGCAGCTTGGATGACAGTGGGTTAACTGAAGCTTTCTTT.

The rearrangement links TRBV18 to TRBJ1-3; perhaps TRBD1 as D (5 bases). In germline, CDR1 is KGHSH, CDR2 LQKENI. This CDR3 contains 14 residues. V lost 4 bases to trimming and J lost 0 bases, with 7 bases between them. The CDR3 sequence: CASSRQGSGNTIYF. The DNA of the CDR3 is TGTGCCAGCTCACGCCAGGGCTCTGGAAACACCATATATTTT.

V is TRBV30 and J is TRBJ1-1; 8 nucleotides match TRBD1. This CDR3 contains 14 residues. The V gene end was trimmed by 5 bases and the J gene end by 6 bases; junction bases not matched to a gene: 11. Germline CDR1 GTSNPN, CDR2 SVGIG (reference sequence). DNA of the CDR3: TGTGCCTGGGGACTCGGACAGGGAAGTGCTGAAGCTTTCTTT. It specifies CAWGLGQGSAEAFF. Looking up the rest from reference TRBV30 and TRBJ1-1 gives the full variable domain: SQTIHQWPATLVQPVGSPLSLECTVEGTSNPNLYWYRQAAGRGLQLLFYSVGIGQISSEVPQNLSASRPQDRQFILSSKKLLLSDSGFYLCAWGLGQGSAEAFFGQGTRLTVV.

This rearrangement joins TRBV19 to TRBJ2-1; D gene unclear. There are 17 residues in the CDR3. V lost 5 bases to trimming and J lost 6 bases, with 23 bases between them. Germline loops: CDR1 LNHDA, CDR2 SQIVND (reference sequence). DNA of the CDR3: TGTGCCAGTAGTTCACACCCTCAGAGCGATTCACGCAATGAGCAGTTCTTC. As protein: CASSSHPQSDSRNEQFF. The full variable domain, rest sourced from reference TRBV19 and TRBJ2-1, is DGGITQSPKYLFRKEGQNVTLSCEQNLNHDAMYWYRQDPGQGLRLIYYSQIVNDFQKGDIAEGYSVSREKKESFPLTVTSAQKNPTAFYLCASSSHPQSDSRNEQFFGPGTRLTVL.

The gene calls are TRBV5-1 and TRBJ1-1, with D perhaps matching TRBD1 (5 bases). The V gene lost 4 bases and the J gene lost 0 bases, with 16 bases spanning the gap. CDR3 length equals 16 residues. CDR1 and CDR2 (germline): SGHRS, YFSETQ. CDR3 protein: CASSPGDRLMNTEAFF. In nucleotides, the CDR3 is TGCGCCAGCAGCCCGGGGGACCGGTTAATGAACACTGAAGCTTTCTTT.

This chain joins TRBV27 and TRBJ1-2; TRBD1 agrees at 8 bases. Germline CDR1 MNHEY, CDR2 SMNVEV (reference sequence). The CDR3 spans 14 residues. The J segment lost 5 bases and the V segment lost 3 bases, leaving 5 bases of the junction unmatched. In DNA form, the CDR3 reads TGTGCCAGCAGTTTCGACAGGGGTGGGTATGGCTACACCTTC. Its protein product is CASSFDRGGYGYTF.

The V and J genes are TRBV5-1 and TRBJ2-5; a possible D gene is TRBD1 (6 bases). Germline V gene sequence: CDR1 SGHRS, CDR2 YFSETQ. The CDR3 contains 15 residues. V lost 0 bases, J lost 1 base, and 10 bases lay in between. The CDR3 spells CASSLGPQGQETQYF. The DNA for the CDR3 is TGCGCCAGCAGCTTGGGTCCACAGGGCCAAGAGACCCAGTACTTC.

The chain joins TRBV19 to TRBJ2-7; a possible D gene is TRBD1 (6 bases). The CDR3 consists of 15 residues. CDR1 LNHDA and CDR2 SQIVND come from the germline V gene (reference sequence). The V gene lost 5 bases and the J gene lost 3 bases, with 17 bases spanning the gap. The CDR3 here is CASSGPGQSIYEQYF. The CDR3 DNA sequence: TGTGCCAGTAGTGGTCCGGGACAAAGTATCTACGAGCAGTACTTC.

V gene TRBV10-1 combines with J gene TRBJ2-5; 8 positions match TRBD1. The CDR3 consists of 15 residues. J was trimmed by 5 bases and V by 6 bases; bases with no gene match: 11. Germline V gives CDR1 WNHNN, CDR2 SYGVQD (reference sequence). CDR3 loop: CASSRQGQGGETQYF. The CDR3 DNA sequence: TGCGCCAGCAGCCGACAAGGACAGGGAGGCGAGACCCAGTACTTC.